The next 22 T cell receptor beta chains were all read from a single sample in a study of glioma-infiltrating T cells. Using RNA template, CDR3s of TCR alpha and beta were amplified with iRepertoire arm-PCR. TCRdb independently ran MiXCR on the multiplex PCR reads; one entry per CDR3 protein. The sample holds under 200,000 distinct CDR3 sequences; 43% are singletons and the top ten take under 6.5%. The sample consisted of glioma tissue, nonneoplastic brain tissue, or PBMCs (not recorded which). These receptors all stem from a human donor with low-grade glioma or glioblastoma, undergoing nonglioma brain surgery, or in good health (not recorded which).

This clonotype was found many times. CDR3 DNA sequence: TGTGCCAGCAGGTCACCAGGGGGGAAGAACACCATATATTTT. Translated, it gives CASRSPGGKNTIYF. This chain connects TRBV28 to TRBJ1-3; 7 bases fit TRBD1. The CDR3 consists of 14 residues. The germline V gene has CDR1 MDHEN and CDR2 SYDVKM. J was trimmed by 7 bases and V by 6 bases; bases with no gene match: 9.

This clonotype was seen ten or more times. The genes are TRBV20-1 and TRBJ2-7, with TRBD1 identical over 9 bases. Germline CDR1 is DFQATT and CDR2 is SNEGSKA (reference sequence). Trimming took 6 bases from V and 3 from J; bases not matched to a gene: 6. The CDR3 is made up of 13 amino acids. The CDR3, as DNA: TGCAGTGCCTCGGGACAGGGAGACTACGAGCAGTACTTC. Translating it yields CSASGQGDYEQYF.

V usage is TRBV3-1 and J usage is TRBJ2-7, with D uncertain. The CDR3 is 12 amino acids. Germline V gene sequence: CDR1 LGHDT, CDR2 YNNKEL (reference sequence). The germline V and J ends were trimmed by 0 bases and 3 bases, with 3 bases remaining between them. The CDR3 nucleotides read TGTGCCAGCAGCCAAGAAGACTACGAGCAGTACTTC. Residues: CASSQEDYEQYF.

The chain employs TRBV7-9 and TRBJ2-7, with no clear D. The germline V gene encodes CDR1 SEHNR and CDR2 FQNEAQ (reference sequence). CDR3 size: 15 residues. The V and J ends lost 4 bases and 2 bases respectively, with 15 bases between them. The CDR3 protein is CASSSSWTVTYEQYF. The CDR3 DNA is TGTGCCAGCAGCTCCTCCTGGACGGTGACCTACGAGCAGTACTTC.

CDR3 sequence (DNA): TGTGCCAGTAGTCCTGCCCCCGATACGCAGTATTTT. Protein product: CASSPAPDTQYF. The rearrangement links TRBV19 to TRBJ2-3; no reliable D call. This CDR3 is 12 amino acids long. The ends were cut back, 5 bases at V and 6 bases at J, with 9 bases in the middle. CDR1 is LNHDA and CDR2 is SQIVND in the germline V gene (reference sequence). Full variable domain (outside the CDR3, taken from reference TRBV19 and TRBJ2-3): DGGITQSPKYLFRKEGQNVTLSCEQNLNHDAMYWYRQDPGQGLRLIYYSQIVNDFQKGDIAEGYSVSREKKESFPLTVTSAQKNPTAFYLCASSPAPDTQYFGPGTRLTVL.

On this clonotype: Being one base from a much bigger clone, this may be a read error. The genes are TRBV6-6 and TRBJ2-1; D might be TRBD1 or TRBD2, each matching 6 bases. The CDR3 covers 17 residues. V dropped 0 bases and J dropped 8 bases, with 20 bases sitting between them. From germline, CDR1 is MNHNY and CDR2 SVGAGI (reference sequence). The CDR3 DNA sequence: TGTGCCAGCAGTTACTCCCGGGGGCTGTATACTAAGGATGAGCAGTTCTTC. Translated, it gives CASSYSRGLYTKDEQFF.

The V and J genes are TRBV29-1 and TRBJ2-1; 7 bases map to TRBD2. Germline V gene data show CDR1 as SQVTM and CDR2 as ANQGSEA. J lost 7 bases, V lost 7 bases, and 13 bases had no gene match. The CDR3 length is 14 residues. The CDR3 bases are TGCAGCGGATGTCGACTAGCATCACGTAATGAGCAGTTCTTC. It is translated as CSGCRLASRNEQFF.

Notes on this clonotype: This may arise from a read error, as a much more abundant clone is one base away. The J gene is TRBJ2-7, the V gene TRBV7-2, with D perhaps given as TRBD1 or TRBD2 (5 bases each). Judging by the DNA end, TRBJ2-1 fits better; the J call may be wrong. Germline lookup yields CDR1 SGHTA and CDR2 FQGNSA. This CDR3 is built from 13 residues. CDR3 sequence: CASRGTLHNGQFF. The CDR3 DNA sequence: TGTGCCAGCAGGGGGACCCTGCACAATGGGCAGTTCTTC.

As regards this clonotype: Given a much more abundant clone one base away, this may be a read error. V is TRBV6-2 or TRBV6-3 and J is TRBJ1-5; the match to TRBD1 covers 9 bases. Germline assignment: CDR1 MNHEY and CDR2 SVGEGT. This CDR3 has 13 residues. The CDR3 sequence: CAGRGQGIQPQHF. Here the CDR3 DNA reads TGTGCCGGCAGAGGACAGGGGATTCAGCCCCAGCATTTT.

This clonotype showed up many times. The rearrangement links TRBV28 to TRBJ1-4; D uncertain. Germline-derived CDR1 and CDR2 are MDHEN and SYDVKM. This CDR3 contains 13 residues. V lost 9 bases and J lost 0, with 8 bases in between. The CDR3 DNA is TGTGCCAGAGGACGGTCAACTAATGAAAAACTGTTTTTT. It yields the protein CARGRSTNEKLFF.

V gene TRBV19 combines with J gene TRBJ2-5, with 9 bases matching TRBD2. Germline CDR1 and CDR2: LNHDA and SQIVND (reference sequence). CDR3 length: 13 residues. J was trimmed by 5 bases and V by 10 bases; bases with no gene match: 8. The CDR3: CATTPSGMETQYF. Written as DNA, the CDR3 is TGTGCCACTACGCCTAGCGGGATGGAGACCCAGTACTTC.

This clonotype has only a few counts. The rearrangement links TRBV19 to TRBJ1-1; 11 bases map to TRBD1. The CDR3 sequence is 15 residues long. Trimming removed 7 bases from V and 5 bases from J; junction bases left unmatched: 9. Germline V lookup: CDR1 LNHDA, CDR2 SQIVND (reference sequence). CDR3 bases: TGTGCCAGTACCTGGACAGGGGGCTGGGGTACTGAAGCTTTCTTT. Amino acids: CASTWTGGWGTEAFF.

V gene TRBV28 combines with J gene TRBJ2-7; 8 bases agree with TRBD1. The CDR3 runs to 14 residues. CDR1 and CDR2 from the germline V gene are MDHEN and SYDVKM. The CDR3 loop reads CVSSRSGQVREQYF. The CDR3 region has the DNA TGTGTTAGCAGTCGGTCGGGACAGGTACGCGAGCAGTACTTC.

About this clonotype: A much larger clonotype is one base distant, so this may be a read error. The chain links TRBV12-3 or TRBV12-4 to TRBJ1-4; D not resolved. The CDR3 runs to 13 residues. The CDR3 reads CSSSSGVREKLFF. CDR3 bases: TGTTCCAGCAGTTCTGGGGTGAGGGAAAAACTGTTTTTT.

The rearrangement links TRBV5-1 to TRBJ2-5; no definite D call. The length of the CDR3 is 15 residues. Germline-derived CDR1 and CDR2 are SGHRS and YFSETQ. The V and J ends lost 1 base and 5 bases respectively, with 15 bases between them. CDR3 coding DNA: TGCGCCAGCAGCTTGAGCGACATGTTTCAGGAGACCCAGTACTTC. Translated, it gives CASSLSDMFQETQYF.

Note on this clonotype: A much larger clone sits a single nucleotide away, making a read error possible. This rearrangement joins TRBV2 to TRBJ2-3; D is uncertain. CDR3 length equals 12 residues. The V end was cut by 6 bases, the J end by 6 bases, with 10 bases between. Germline-derived CDR1 and CDR2 are SNHLY and FYNNEI. The CDR3 here is CASRLSHDTQYF. The CDR3 DNA reads as TGTGCCAGCAGATTAAGCCATGATACGCAGTATTTT.

This clonotype has just a few counts. For the CDR3, the DNA is TGTGCCAGTAGCTACAGGGATACTGAAGCTTTCTTT. This codes for CASSYRDTEAFF. V and J are TRBV19 and TRBJ1-1; D might be TRBD1 (6 bases). There are 12 residues in the CDR3. Trimming cost V 6 bases and J 5 bases, with 10 bases left between them. Germline assignment: CDR1 LNHDA and CDR2 SQIVND (reference sequence).

This clonotype showed up many times. The chain is built from TRBV4-2 and TRBJ2-5, with 7 bases identical to TRBD1. J gave up 3 bases and V 1 base, and 8 bases lay outside the gene matches. This CDR3 is built from 16 residues. Germline assignment: CDR1 LGHNA and CDR2 YNFKEQ. CDR3 sequence: CASSQAEGAREETQYF. CDR3 sequence (DNA): TGTGCCAGCAGCCAAGCAGAGGGGGCTAGGGAAGAGACCCAGTACTTC.

Ten or more counts support this clonotype. The rearrangement uses TRBV6-6 and TRBJ1-2, with D maybe TRBD1 (5 bases). From germline, CDR1 is MNHNY and CDR2 SVGAGI (reference sequence). V lost 2 bases, J lost 2 bases, and 6 bases lay in between. The CDR3 sequence is 13 residues long. The CDR3 coding sequence is TGTGCCAGCAGTTACCGACAGAACTATGGCTACACCTTC. Amino acids: CASSYRQNYGYTF.

With respect to this clonotype: The junction and the germline gene differ at one end; a read error may be behind it. V is TRBV6-2 or TRBV6-3 and J is TRBJ2-2; perhaps TRBD1 as D (7 bases). Germline-derived CDR1 and CDR2 are MNHEY and SVGEGT. The CDR3 is 12 residues long. CDR3 sequence (DNA): TGTGGCAGGGGGGTGGGCACCGGTGAGCTGTTTTTT. Translated, it gives CGRGVGTGELFF.

This clonotype was counted at least ten times. The chain carries TRBV6-1 and TRBJ1-1, with D possibly TRBD1 on 5 matching bases. V gave up 4 bases and J gave up 3 bases, with 18 bases separating them. The CDR3 length is 16 residues. In germline, CDR1 is MNHNS, CDR2 SASEGT. In DNA form, the CDR3 reads TGTGCCAGCAGTGTAACCCTTCGGGGCTGGGACACTGAAGCTTTCTTT. Protein sequence: CASSVTLRGWDTEAFF.

This clonotype has ten or more counts. V usage is TRBV6-2 or TRBV6-3 and J usage is TRBJ1-1; D may be TRBD1 (5 bases). This CDR3 has 14 amino acids. V was cut by 0 bases and J by 3 bases, with 8 bases left in between. CDR1 is MNHEY and CDR2 is SVGEGT in the germline V gene. CDR3 sequence reads: CASSYSRQHTEAFF. DNA of the CDR3: TGTGCCAGCAGTTACTCGAGACAGCACACTGAAGCTTTCTTT.